One sample yielded the 17 T cell receptor beta chains listed below, sequenced in a study of vaccination effects on CD4 cells after COVID-19. Sequencing followed a ViraFEST assay step that expanded antigen-specific CD4+ T cells with viral peptide pools. Subsequent to 10 days of culture, CD4+ T cells were isolated. All participants had two doses of either the BNT162b2 or mRNA-1273 vaccine. Some clones are missing from TCRdb's copy, which holds only in-frame ones; the method was immunoSEQ multiplex PCR. The profile shows about 28,000 clones, 73% of them singletons. These receptors are not linked to any known antigen. The sequencing used CD4+ T cells from PBMCs cultured with HCoV-NL63 spike peptides, collected after COVID-19 vaccination. Receptors originate from a human donor who received a COVID-19 vaccine.

The gene calls are TRBV21-1 and TRBJ1-5; TRBD1 is taken as the D call from the table, unchecked against the DNA. TRBV21-1 is designated a pseudogene. The CDR3 covers 16 residues. The CDR3 nucleotides read TGTGCCAGCAGCTCCAATAAGGACAGGGGCGATCAGCCCCAGCATTTT. Protein sequence: CASSSNKDRGDQPQHF.

This chain's CDR3 is CASSLEGFSYEQYF. In DNA form, the CDR3 reads TGCGCCAGCAGCCTGGAAGGGTTCTCCTACGAGCAGTACTTC. J is TRBJ2-7 and V is TRBV5-1; no definite D call. The CDR3 runs 14 residues. The germline V gene has CDR1 SGHRS and CDR2 YFSETQ. Trimming took 4 bases from V and 0 from J, leaving 11 bases between them.

The chain has TRBV19 and TRBJ1-4; 7 nucleotides agree with TRBD1. V lost 9 bases and J lost 4; bases outside the gene matches: 20. The germline CDR1 and CDR2 sequences are LNHDA and SQIVND (reference sequence). The CDR3 has 18 residues. The CDR3 sequence: CASSKRTGAHSSNEKLFF. The CDR3 region has the DNA TGTGCCAGCTCGAAACGAACAGGGGCTCACTCAAGTAATGAAAAACTGTTTTTT.

This rearrangement joins TRBV4-1 to TRBJ1-4, with TRBD1 matching over 7 bases. J was trimmed by 6 bases and V by 1 base; bases with no gene match: 5. The CDR3 is made up of 15 amino acids. Germline CDR1 and CDR2: MGHRA and YSYEKL. This chain's CDR3 is CASSQGTGSYEKLFF. The CDR3 coding sequence is TGCGCCAGCAGCCAAGGGACAGGTTCCTATGAAAAACTGTTTTTT.

This clone has more than one count but fewer than ten. V gene TRBV3-1 (or the pseudogene TRBV3-2) combines with J gene TRBJ1-6; 8 bases map to TRBD1. The CDR3 totals 14 residues. Germline V gene data show CDR1 as LGHDT and CDR2 as YNNKEL (reference sequence). V gave up 4 bases and J gave up 10 bases; unmatched junction bases: 6. The CDR3 nucleotides read TGTGCCAGCAGCCGGACAGGGCTTCGATCACCCCTCCACTTT. Encoded protein: CASSRTGLRSPLHF.

The chain is built from TRBV5-1 and TRBJ2-1, with a weak D call TRBD1 (6 bases). Germline-derived CDR1 and CDR2 are SGHRS and YFSETQ. Trimming cost V 0 bases and J 0 bases, with 13 bases left between them. The CDR3 runs to 17 residues. The CDR3: CASSLVPADSSYNEQFF. The DNA for the CDR3 is TGCGCCAGCAGCTTGGTCCCGGCGGACAGCTCCTACAATGAGCAGTTCTTC.

This chain connects TRBV6-2 or TRBV6-3 to TRBJ2-7; a possible D gene is TRBD2 (6 bases). This CDR3 has 13 amino acids. Germline CDR1 and CDR2: MNHEY and SVGEGT. Deletions cut 1 base from V and 3 bases from J, with 7 bases between. CDR3 amino acids: CASSYFGGYEQYF. The CDR3 coding sequence is TGTGCCAGCAGTTACTTCGGGGGCTACGAGCAGTACTTC.

This chain joins TRBV7-6 and TRBJ1-5; a weak D match, TRBD1 (5 bases). Germline CDR1 reads SGHVS; CDR2 reads FNYEAQ. V lost 5 bases and J 6 bases, leaving 17 bases between the germline ends. The CDR3 loop spans 15 amino acids. The CDR3 DNA follows: TGTGCCAGCAGCCGAGGGGAGGGCGTTGGTCAGCCCCAGCATTTT. Amino acid sequence: CASSRGEGVGQPQHF. The full variable domain, with the rest looked up from reference TRBV7-6 and TRBJ1-5, is GAGVSQSPRYKVTKRGQDVALRCDPISGHVSLYWYRQALGQGPEFLTYFNYEAQQDKSGLPNDRFSAERPEGSISTLTIQRTEQRDSAMYRCASSRGEGVGQPQHFGDGTRLSIL.

The chain has TRBV9 and TRBJ1-4; D gene unclear. Trimming took 3 bases from V and 5 from J, leaving 8 bases between them. CDR3 length: 13 residues. Germline-derived CDR1 and CDR2 are SGDLS and YYNGEE. The CDR3 spells CASSAGINEKLFF. CDR3 sequence (DNA): TGTGCCAGCAGCGCGGGGATAAATGAAAAACTGTTTTTT. Filled out from reference TRBV9 and TRBJ1-4, the complete variable domain reads DSGVTQTPKHLITATGQRVTLRCSPRSGDLSVYWYQQSLDQGLQFLIQYYNGEERAKGNILERFSAQQFPDLHSELNLSSLELGDSALYFCASSAGINEKLFFGSGTQLSVL.

The chain recombines TRBV19 with TRBJ2-1; 10 bases line up with TRBD2. The CDR3 extends over 19 amino acids. Germline CDR1 reads LNHDA; CDR2 reads SQIVND (reference sequence). V trimming: 2 bases; J trimming: 7 bases; junction bases outside the gene matches: 17. The CDR3 DNA sequence: TGTGCCAGTAGTATACGGGTATTTGGCCTAGCGGGAGTTATGAATGAGCAGTTCTTC. Translation: CASSIRVFGLAGVMNEQFF.

This chain links TRBV5-1 with TRBJ1-2, with 10 bases fitting TRBD1. V lost 4 bases, J lost 4 bases, and 10 bases stayed unmatched. The CDR3 sequence is 16 residues long. Germline-derived CDR1 and CDR2 are SGHRS and YFSETQ. In nucleotides, the CDR3 is TGCGCCAGCAGCGAACCGGGACAGGGGTATGGCTATGGCTACACCTTC. It is translated as CASSEPGQGYGYGYTF. Full variable domain (remainder filled in from reference TRBV5-1 and TRBJ1-2): KAGVTQTPRYLIKTRGQQVTLSCSPISGHRSVSWYQQTPGQGLQFLFEYFSETQRNKGNFPGRFSGRQFSNSRSEMNVSTLELGDSALYLCASSEPGQGYGYGYTFGSGTRLTVV.

The V and J genes are TRBV27 and TRBJ1-3; maybe TRBD1 (5 bases). CDR1 is MNHEY, CDR2 SMNVEV, per germline (reference sequence). The CDR3 length is 17 residues. V gave up 5 bases and J gave up 0 bases, with 17 bases separating them. CDR3 DNA sequence: TGTGCCAGCAGTCTCCGGGACCCTTCCACCTCTGGAAACACCATATATTTT. Its protein is CASSLRDPSTSGNTIYF.

This sequence joins TRBV7-9 and TRBJ1-4; D gene ambiguous. This CDR3 comprises 17 residues. With 3 bases removed from V and 0 bases from J, the gap between germline ends came to 14 bases. Per germline, CDR1 SEHNR and CDR2 FQNEAQ (reference sequence). The CDR3 DNA is TGTGCCAGCAGCTTCGATCAGTGGGGTGCAACTAATGAAAAACTGTTTTTT. Translation gives CASSFDQWGATNEKLFF.

The chain links TRBV4-1 to TRBJ2-7; 8 bases are shared with TRBD2. In germline, CDR1 is MGHRA, CDR2 YSYEKL. V shed 6 bases, J shed 0 bases, and the junction held 4 bases outside the gene matches. The CDR3 runs to 14 residues. CDR3 DNA: TGCGCCAGCAGAAAGGCGGGGGGCTCCTACGAGCAGTACTTC. Amino acid sequence: CASRKAGGSYEQYF.

The J gene is TRBJ1-3, the V gene TRBV4-1; D not resolved. There are 17 residues in the CDR3. Germline V gives CDR1 MGHRA, CDR2 YSYEKL. Trimming removed 1 base at V and 0 bases at J, with 13 bases between. The CDR3 reads CASSQGWGLHSGNTIYF. The CDR3 DNA reads as TGCGCCAGCAGCCAAGGGTGGGGATTACACTCTGGAAACACCATATATTTT.

The genes are TRBV10-3 and TRBJ2-3; 10 nucleotides align to TRBD2. After removal of 6 bases from V and 4 bases from J, the junction contained 7 bases not matched to a gene. This CDR3 region has 15 residues. Germline values: CDR1 ENHRY, CDR2 SYGVKD. The CDR3 nucleotides read TGTGCCATCAGCCCAGCGGGAGGGCCCTCAGATACGCAGTATTTT. Translated: CAISPAGGPSDTQYF.

The V call is TRBV2, the J call TRBJ2-2; D possibly corresponds to TRBD1 (5 bases). From germline, CDR1 is SNHLY and CDR2 FYNNEI. The CDR3 contains 15 residues. Trimming removed 4 bases from V and 4 bases from J, with 13 bases in between. CDR3 DNA: TGTGCCAGCAGTGCCCAGGGCACCTCCACCGGGGAGCTGTTTTTT. Translated, it gives CASSAQGTSTGELFF.